One and the same sample provided the 3 T cell receptor beta chains below, sequenced in a study of T and B cells in COVID-19 patients (dated by TCRdb to 2020 to 2021). Genomic DNA extracted from blood was used in amounts of roughly 250-550 ng for amplification of TRB repertoires. Sequenced on an Illumina MiSeq. Multiplex PCR with BIOMED2 TRB-A/B primer pools was used to amplify the TRB rearrangements. Using fastp trimming at Q25 and MiXCR clonotype assembly, TCRdb reanalyzed the public sequencing data and kept in-frame beta chains. CDR3 protein duplicates are merged, each entry listing the most common genes and DNA. The sample data list 20,000 or so distinct CDR3 sequences, and roughly 36% of these were observed just once. The ten largest account for approximately 16% of the sample. The sample comprised blood. Every receptor here comes from a human donor with active COVID-19.

Concerning this clonotype itself: A much bigger clone sits one base away, suggesting this may be a read error. The chain couples TRBV27 to TRBJ2-7; D gene uncertain. Trimming stripped 5 bases from V and 5 bases from J, with 7 bases between. Germline V gene lookup returns CDR1 MNHEY and CDR2 SMNVEV (reference sequence). The CDR3 has 11 amino acids. DNA for the CDR3: TGTGCCAGCAGTCAAAAGAACGAGCAGTACGTC. Amino acid sequence: CASSQKNEQYV.

This chain uses TRBV19 with TRBJ1-2; 7 positions match TRBD1. The CDR3 has 15 residues. V lost 3 bases, J lost 8 bases, and 12 bases stayed unmatched. CDR1 and CDR2 from the germline V gene are LNHDA and SQIVND (reference sequence). The CDR3 reads CASSIVRQGGWGYTF. The CDR3 coding sequence is TGTGCCAGTAGTATCGTCCGACAGGGCGGTTGGGGCTACACCTTC. The full variable domain, rest sourced from reference TRBV19 and TRBJ1-2, is DGGITQSPKYLFRKEGQNVTLSCEQNLNHDAMYWYRQDPGQGLRLIYYSQIVNDFQKGDIAEGYSVSREKKESFPLTVTSAQKNPTAFYLCASSIVRQGGWGYTFGSGTRLTVV.

V gene TRBV27 combines with J gene TRBJ1-3, with TRBD1 as a possible D gene (5 bases). The germline V gene encodes CDR1 MNHEY and CDR2 SMNVEV (reference sequence). V was shortened by 9 bases and J by 4 bases, with 19 bases between the two germline ends. The CDR3 sequence is 15 residues long. DNA of the CDR3: TGTGCCAGAAGCTCCGCCGGGGGAGTGGGAAACACCATATATTTT. This encodes CARSSAGGVGNTIYF.